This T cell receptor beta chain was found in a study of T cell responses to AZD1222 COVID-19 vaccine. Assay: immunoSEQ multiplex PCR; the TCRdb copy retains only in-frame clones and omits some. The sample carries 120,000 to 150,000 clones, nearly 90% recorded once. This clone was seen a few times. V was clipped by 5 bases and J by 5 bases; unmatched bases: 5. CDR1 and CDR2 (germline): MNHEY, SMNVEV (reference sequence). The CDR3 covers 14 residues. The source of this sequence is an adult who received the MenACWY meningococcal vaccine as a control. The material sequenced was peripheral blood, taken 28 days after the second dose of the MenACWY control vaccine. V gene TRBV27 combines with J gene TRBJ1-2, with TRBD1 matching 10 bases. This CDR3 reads CASSTDRGWYGYTF. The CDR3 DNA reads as TGTGCCAGCAGTACGGACAGGGGGTGGTATGGCTACACCTTC.